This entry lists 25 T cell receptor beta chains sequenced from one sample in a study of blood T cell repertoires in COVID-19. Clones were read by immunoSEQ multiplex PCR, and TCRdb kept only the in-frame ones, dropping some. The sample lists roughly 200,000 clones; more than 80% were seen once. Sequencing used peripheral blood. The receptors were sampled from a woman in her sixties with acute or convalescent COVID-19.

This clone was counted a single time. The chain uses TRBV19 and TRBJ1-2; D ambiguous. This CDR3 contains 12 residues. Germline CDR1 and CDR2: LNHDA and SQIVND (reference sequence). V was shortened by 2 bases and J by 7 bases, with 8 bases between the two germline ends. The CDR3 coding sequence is TGTGCCAGTAGTATAAGGGAGGCTGGCTACACCTTC. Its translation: CASSIREAGYTF.

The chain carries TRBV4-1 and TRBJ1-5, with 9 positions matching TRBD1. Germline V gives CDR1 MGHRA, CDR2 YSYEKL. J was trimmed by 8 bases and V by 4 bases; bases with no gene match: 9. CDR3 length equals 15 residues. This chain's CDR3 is CASSLAGQGEEPQHF. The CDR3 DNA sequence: TGCGCCAGCAGCCTCGCGGGACAGGGCGAGGAGCCCCAGCATTTT.

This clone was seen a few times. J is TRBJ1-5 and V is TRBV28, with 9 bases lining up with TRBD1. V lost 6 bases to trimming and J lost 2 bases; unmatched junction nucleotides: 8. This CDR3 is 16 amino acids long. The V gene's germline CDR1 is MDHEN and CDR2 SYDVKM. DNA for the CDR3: TGTGCCAGCAGCTTAAACAGGGGGCGAGGCAATCAGCCCCAGCATTTT. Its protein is CASSLNRGRGNQPQHF.

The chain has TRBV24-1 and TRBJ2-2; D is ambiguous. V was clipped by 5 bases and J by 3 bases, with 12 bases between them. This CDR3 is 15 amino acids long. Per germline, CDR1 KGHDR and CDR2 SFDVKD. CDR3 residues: CATSVGQLHTGELFF. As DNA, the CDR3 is TGTGCCACCAGTGTTGGGCAGCTTCACACCGGGGAGCTGTTTTTT.

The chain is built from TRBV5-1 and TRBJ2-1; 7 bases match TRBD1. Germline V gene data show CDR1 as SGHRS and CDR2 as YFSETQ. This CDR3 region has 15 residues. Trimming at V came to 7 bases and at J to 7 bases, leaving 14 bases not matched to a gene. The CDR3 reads CASREATGSSNEQFF. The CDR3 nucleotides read TGCGCCAGCCGCGAGGCGACAGGGAGTAGTAATGAGCAGTTCTTC.

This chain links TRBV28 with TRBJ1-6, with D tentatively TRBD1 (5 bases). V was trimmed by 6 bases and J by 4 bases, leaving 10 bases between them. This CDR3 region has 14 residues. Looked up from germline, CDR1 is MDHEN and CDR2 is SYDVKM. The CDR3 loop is CASRPQGYNSPLHF. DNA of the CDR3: TGTGCCAGCAGACCCCAGGGTTATAATTCACCCCTCCACTTT.

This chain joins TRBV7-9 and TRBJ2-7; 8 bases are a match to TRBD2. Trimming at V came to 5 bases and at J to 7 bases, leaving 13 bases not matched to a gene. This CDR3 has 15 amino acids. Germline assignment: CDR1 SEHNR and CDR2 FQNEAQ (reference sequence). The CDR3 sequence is CASSRTTSGTGEQYF. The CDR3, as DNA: TGTGCCAGCAGCCGCACTACTAGCGGTACTGGTGAGCAGTACTTC.

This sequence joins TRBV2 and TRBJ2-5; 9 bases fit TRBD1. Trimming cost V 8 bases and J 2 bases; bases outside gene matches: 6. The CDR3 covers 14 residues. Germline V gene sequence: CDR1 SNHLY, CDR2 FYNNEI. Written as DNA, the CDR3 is TGTGCCAGCCGCCGGGACAGGGCTCAAGAGACCCAGTACTTC. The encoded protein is CASRRDRAQETQYF.

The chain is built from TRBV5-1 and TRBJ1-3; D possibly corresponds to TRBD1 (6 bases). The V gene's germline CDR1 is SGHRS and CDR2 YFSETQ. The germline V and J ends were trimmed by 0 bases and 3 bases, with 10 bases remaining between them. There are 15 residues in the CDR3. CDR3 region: CASSLGGQNGNTIYF. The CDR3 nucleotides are TGCGCCAGCAGCTTGGGGGGGCAGAATGGAAACACCATATATTTT.

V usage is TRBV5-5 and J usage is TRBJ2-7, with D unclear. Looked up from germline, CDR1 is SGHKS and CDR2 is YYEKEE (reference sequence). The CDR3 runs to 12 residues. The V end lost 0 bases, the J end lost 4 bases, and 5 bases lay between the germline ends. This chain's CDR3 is CASSLERYEQYF. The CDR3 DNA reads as TGTGCCAGCAGCTTGGAGCGTTACGAGCAGTACTTC.

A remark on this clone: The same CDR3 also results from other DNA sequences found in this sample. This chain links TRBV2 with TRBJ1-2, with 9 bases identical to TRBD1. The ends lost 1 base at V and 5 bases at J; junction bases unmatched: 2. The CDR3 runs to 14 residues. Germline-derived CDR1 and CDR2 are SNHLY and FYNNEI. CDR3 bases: TGTGCCAGCAGTGAAGTGGGACAGGGATATGGCTACACCTTC. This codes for CASSEVGQGYGYTF.

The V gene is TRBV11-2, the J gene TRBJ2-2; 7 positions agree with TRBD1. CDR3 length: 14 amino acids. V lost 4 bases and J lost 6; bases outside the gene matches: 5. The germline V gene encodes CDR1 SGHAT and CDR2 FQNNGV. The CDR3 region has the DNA TGTGCCAGCAGCTCTAACAGGGGAGCCGGGGAGCTGTTTTTT. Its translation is CASSSNRGAGELFF.

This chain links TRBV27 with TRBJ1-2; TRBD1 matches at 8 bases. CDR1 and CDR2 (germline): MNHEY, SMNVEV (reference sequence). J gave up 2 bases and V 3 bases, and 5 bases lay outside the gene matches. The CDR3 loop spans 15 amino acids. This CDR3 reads CASSLGTGQNYGYTF. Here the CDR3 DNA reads TGTGCCAGCAGTTTGGGGACAGGCCAGAACTATGGCTACACCTTC.

This CDR3 is CASSRDSQRGNTEAFF. CDR3 in DNA: TGTGCCAGCAGTCGGGACTCCCAAAGGGGGAACACTGAAGCTTTCTTT. The rearrangement joins TRBV4-2 to TRBJ1-1; D perhaps matches TRBD1 (5 bases). Trimming removed 6 bases at V and 1 base at J, with 18 bases between. CDR3 length equals 16 residues. Germline CDR1 LGHNA, CDR2 YNFKEQ.

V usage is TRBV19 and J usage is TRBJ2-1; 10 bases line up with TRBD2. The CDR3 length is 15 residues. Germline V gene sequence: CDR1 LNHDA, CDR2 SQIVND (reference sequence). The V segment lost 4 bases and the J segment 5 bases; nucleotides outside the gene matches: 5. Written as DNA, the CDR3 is TGTGCCAGTAGTACCAGCGGGAGGGCCCACAATGAGCAGTTCTTC. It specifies CASSTSGRAHNEQFF. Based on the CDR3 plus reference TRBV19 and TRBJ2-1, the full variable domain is DGGITQSPKYLFRKEGQNVTLSCEQNLNHDAMYWYRQDPGQGLRLIYYSQIVNDFQKGDIAEGYSVSREKKESFPLTVTSAQKNPTAFYLCASSTSGRAHNEQFFGPGTRLTVL.

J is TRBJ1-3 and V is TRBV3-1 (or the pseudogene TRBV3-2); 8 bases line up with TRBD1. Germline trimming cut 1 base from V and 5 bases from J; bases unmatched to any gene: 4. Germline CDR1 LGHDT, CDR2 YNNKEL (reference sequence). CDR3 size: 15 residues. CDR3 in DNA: TGTGCCAGCAGCCAAGCGACAGGGGTAAGAAACACCATATATTTT. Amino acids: CASSQATGVRNTIYF.

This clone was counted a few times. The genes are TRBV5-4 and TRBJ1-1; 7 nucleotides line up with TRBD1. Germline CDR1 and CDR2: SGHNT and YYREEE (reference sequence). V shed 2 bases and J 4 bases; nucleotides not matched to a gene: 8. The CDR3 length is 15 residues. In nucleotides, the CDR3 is TGTGCCAGCAGCTTACCTCAGGGGGACGGCACTGAAGCTTTCTTT. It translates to CASSLPQGDGTEAFF.

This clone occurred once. CDR3 region: CASSLDPPGLAGGWEQFF. The CDR3, as DNA: TGTGCCAGCAGCTTAGATCCCCCGGGACTAGCGGGAGGATGGGAGCAGTTCTTC. This chain links TRBV11-3 with TRBJ2-1, with TRBD2 matching 15 bases. Germline V gives CDR1 SGHNT, CDR2 YENEEA. CDR3 length: 18 residues. Germline trimming cut 0 bases from V and 10 bases from J; bases unmatched to any gene: 10.

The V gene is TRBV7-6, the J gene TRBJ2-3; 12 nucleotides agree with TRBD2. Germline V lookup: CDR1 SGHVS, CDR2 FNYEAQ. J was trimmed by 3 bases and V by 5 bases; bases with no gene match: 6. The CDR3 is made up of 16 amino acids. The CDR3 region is CASSHRLAGETDTQYF. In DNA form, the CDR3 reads TGTGCCAGCAGCCACAGACTAGCGGGAGAAACAGATACGCAGTATTTT.

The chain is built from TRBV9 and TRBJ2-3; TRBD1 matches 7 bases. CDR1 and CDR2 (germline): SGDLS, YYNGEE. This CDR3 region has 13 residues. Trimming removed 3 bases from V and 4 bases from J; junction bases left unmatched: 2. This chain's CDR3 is CASSGQGSDTQYF. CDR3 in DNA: TGTGCCAGCAGCGGACAGGGCTCAGATACGCAGTATTTT.

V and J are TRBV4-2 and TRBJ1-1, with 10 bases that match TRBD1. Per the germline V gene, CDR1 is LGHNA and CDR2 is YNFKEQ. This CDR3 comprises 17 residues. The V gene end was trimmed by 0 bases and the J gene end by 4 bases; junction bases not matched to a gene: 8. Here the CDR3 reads CASSQDYDRGPVTEAFF. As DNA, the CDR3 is TGTGCCAGCAGCCAAGATTATGACAGGGGGCCGGTCACTGAAGCTTTCTTT.

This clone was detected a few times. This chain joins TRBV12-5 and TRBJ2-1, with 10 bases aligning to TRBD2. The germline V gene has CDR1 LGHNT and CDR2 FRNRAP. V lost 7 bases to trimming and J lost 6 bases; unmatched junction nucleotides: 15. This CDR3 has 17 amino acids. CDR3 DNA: TGTGCTAGTGCCCTCGGGGGTAGCGGGAGGTATGGCAATGAGCAGTTCTTC. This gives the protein CASALGGSGRYGNEQFF.

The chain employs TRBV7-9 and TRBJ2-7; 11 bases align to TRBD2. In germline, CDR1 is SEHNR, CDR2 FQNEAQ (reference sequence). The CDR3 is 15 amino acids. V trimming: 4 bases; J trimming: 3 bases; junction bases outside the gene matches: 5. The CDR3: CASSWLAGGVYEQYF. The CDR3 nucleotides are TGTGCCAGCAGCTGGCTAGCGGGAGGAGTCTACGAGCAGTACTTC.

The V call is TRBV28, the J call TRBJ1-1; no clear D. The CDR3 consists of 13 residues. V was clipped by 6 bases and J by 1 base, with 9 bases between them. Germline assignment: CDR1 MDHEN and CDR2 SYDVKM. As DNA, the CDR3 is TGTGCCAGCAGCGGGTGGCGGAACACTGAAGCTTTCTTT. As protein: CASSGWRNTEAFF.

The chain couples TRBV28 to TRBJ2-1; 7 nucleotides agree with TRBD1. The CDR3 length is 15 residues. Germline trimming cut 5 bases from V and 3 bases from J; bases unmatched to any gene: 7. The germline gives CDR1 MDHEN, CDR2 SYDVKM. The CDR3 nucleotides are TGTGCCAGCAGTGAAACAGGGGTTTTCTACAATGAGCAGTTCTTC. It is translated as CASSETGVFYNEQFF.